The 28 T cell receptor beta chains given below trace back to one sample, sequenced in a study of cytomegalovirus exposure and HLA in healthy donors. Data came from immunoSEQ multiplex PCR; TCRdb stores just in-frame clones and leaves some out. The data show about 140,000 clones, with about 94% seen just once and less than 2% held by the top ten. The sequenced material came from PBMCs. Every receptor here comes from a man younger than 35 in good health and CMV-seropositive.

The V and J genes are TRBV5-1 and TRBJ1-4; D ambiguous. Trimming cost V 4 bases and J 5 bases, with 9 bases left between them. CDR3 length equals 13 residues. CDR1 is SGHRS, CDR2 YFSETQ, per germline. The CDR3 is CASSMDGNEKLFF. CDR3 bases: TGCGCCAGCAGCATGGACGGGAATGAAAAACTGTTTTTT.

The rearrangement links TRBV23-1 to TRBJ2-6, with D perhaps matching TRBD1 (5 bases). TRBV23-1 is an open reading frame whose function is uncertain. Trimming left V 5 bases short and J 0 bases short, with 14 bases between. The CDR3 consists of 17 residues. The CDR3: CASSTPKQVSGANVLTF. The CDR3 DNA sequence: TGCGCCAGCAGTACCCCCAAACAGGTCTCTGGGGCCAACGTCCTGACTTTC.

The V and J genes are TRBV7-2 and TRBJ2-5; possibly TRBD1 for D (5 bases). This CDR3 has 12 amino acids. V lost 7 bases and J lost 4, with 10 bases in between. Germline V lookup: CDR1 SGHTA, CDR2 FQGNSA. The CDR3 loop is CASTFGAETQYF. Here the CDR3 DNA reads TGTGCCAGCACCTTTGGGGCAGAGACCCAGTACTTC.

This sequence joins TRBV6-5 and TRBJ2-1; the match to TRBD1 covers 11 bases. The CDR3 runs 14 residues. Per the germline V gene, CDR1 is MNHEY and CDR2 is SVGAGI. The V and J ends lost 5 bases and 8 bases, in that order; junction bases with no gene match: 5. The CDR3 sequence is CASSRDRGGDEQFF. DNA for the CDR3: TGTGCCAGCAGTAGGGACAGGGGGGGCGATGAGCAGTTCTTC.

A word on this clone: At one of its ends the junction is not consistent with the germline gene, which may arise from a read error. The rearrangement uses TRBV15 and TRBJ2-7; TRBD1 agrees at 9 bases. Germline V lookup: CDR1 LNHNV, CDR2 YYDKDF (reference sequence). The CDR3 sequence is 15 residues long. This chain's CDR3 is CAASRGDRVAGEQYF. CDR3 in DNA: TGTGCCGCCAGCAGAGGGGACAGGGTGGCGGGCGAGCAGTACTTC.

This chain links TRBV28 with TRBJ2-7, with D possibly TRBD1 on 7 matching bases. Per the germline V gene, CDR1 is MDHEN and CDR2 is SYDVKM. CDR3 size: 15 residues. The ends were cut back, 5 bases at V and 2 bases at J, with 16 bases in the middle. The CDR3 is CASSTPAGGTYEQYF. The CDR3 bases are TGTGCCAGCAGTACCCCGGCAGGGGGGACCTACGAGCAGTACTTC.

The chain is built from TRBV10-3 and TRBJ2-2, with D possibly being TRBD1 (6 bases). Deletions cut 2 bases from V and 6 bases from J, with 7 bases between. From germline, CDR1 is ENHRY and CDR2 SYGVKD. The CDR3 loop spans 13 amino acids. This CDR3 reads CAISETGPGELFF. Written as DNA, the CDR3 is TGTGCCATCAGTGAGACAGGGCCCGGGGAGCTGTTTTTT.

The V call is TRBV30, the J call TRBJ2-7, with 8 bases that match TRBD2. Germline lookup yields CDR1 GTSNPN and CDR2 SVGIG (reference sequence). The V segment lost 3 bases and the J segment 5 bases; nucleotides outside the gene matches: 6. The CDR3 sequence is 13 residues long. This CDR3 is CAWSGRGFDEQYF. In nucleotides, the CDR3 is TGTGCCTGGAGCGGGAGGGGGTTTGACGAGCAGTACTTC.

The V call is TRBV28, the J call TRBJ2-5; D is uncertain. The length of the CDR3 is 13 residues. V was clipped by 6 bases and J by 5 bases, with 13 bases between them. Germline V lookup: CDR1 MDHEN, CDR2 SYDVKM. Written as DNA, the CDR3 is TGTGCCAGCAGCGGGTCTGTGAAGGAGACCCAGTACTTC. Translated: CASSGSVKETQYF.

The chain has TRBV28 and TRBJ1-5, with no clear D. CDR1 MDHEN and CDR2 SYDVKM come from the germline V gene. Trimming shortened V by 2 bases and J by 3 bases, and 8 bases separated the two germline ends. The CDR3 has 14 residues. The CDR3 bases are TGTGCCAGCAGTTTACCCAGGATCAATCAGCCCCAGCATTTT. Encoded protein: CASSLPRINQPQHF.

The J gene is TRBJ1-2, the V gene TRBV7-9; maybe TRBD1 (5 bases). The germline V and J ends were trimmed by 3 bases and 2 bases, with 10 bases remaining between them. Germline lookup yields CDR1 SEHNR and CDR2 FQNEAQ (reference sequence). The CDR3 totals 14 residues. CDR3 sequence (DNA): TGTGCCAGCAGCTTGACCGGGGGGAACTATGGCTACACCTTC. Protein product: CASSLTGGNYGYTF.

The chain has TRBV5-1 and TRBJ2-1; 10 nucleotides match TRBD2. Germline-derived CDR1 and CDR2 are SGHRS and YFSETQ. J gave up 2 bases and V 0 bases, and 8 bases lay outside the gene matches. This CDR3 is 18 amino acids long. For the CDR3, the DNA is TGCGCCAGCAGCTTGGGTCTAGCGGGAGCTCCCCCCTACAATGAGCAGTTCTTC. Translated: CASSLGLAGAPPYNEQFF.

The CDR3 loop is CATQRGGGGPHNEQFF. The DNA of the CDR3 is TGTGCCACCCAGAGGGGAGGGGGAGGGCCCCACAATGAGCAGTTCTTC. V gene TRBV2 combines with J gene TRBJ2-1; D may be TRBD2 (7 bases). Trimming took off 10 bases at V and 5 bases at J, with 24 bases between the two ends. The CDR3 is 16 residues long. Germline CDR1 SNHLY, CDR2 FYNNEI.

The rearrangement joins TRBV2 to TRBJ2-3; TRBD2 matches 13 bases. V trimming: 6 bases; J trimming: 0 bases; junction bases outside the gene matches: 9. The CDR3 loop spans 18 amino acids. Germline V gene lookup returns CDR1 SNHLY and CDR2 FYNNEI. In DNA form, the CDR3 reads TGTGCCAGCAGAGCCGGGACTAGCGGGGCATATAGCACAGATACGCAGTATTTT. Its protein is CASRAGTSGAYSTDTQYF.

V is TRBV19 and J is TRBJ1-5; D may be TRBD1 (6 bases). The CDR3 is 15 amino acids. V was trimmed by 3 bases and J by 7 bases, leaving 16 bases between them. The germline V gene has CDR1 LNHDA and CDR2 SQIVND (reference sequence). The CDR3 DNA is TGTGCCAGTAGTATCGTAGGGGGGGATGGACAGCCCCAGCATTTT. It specifies CASSIVGGDGQPQHF.

The CDR3 sequence is CASSQDRTSSYEQYF. The CDR3 coding sequence is TGTGCCAGCAGCCAAGACCGGACTAGCTCTTACGAGCAGTACTTC. The chain couples TRBV4-2 to TRBJ2-7; 8 nucleotides line up with TRBD2. CDR1 is LGHNA, CDR2 YNFKEQ, per germline. V gave up 0 bases and J gave up 4 bases; unmatched junction bases: 5. The CDR3 is made up of 15 amino acids.

The chain has TRBV21-1 and TRBJ2-2; TRBD1 is the table's D call and was not checked against the DNA. TRBV21-1 is described as a pseudogene. The CDR3 extends over 17 amino acids. CDR3 in amino acids: CASSKAKGQRNTGELFF. The DNA for the CDR3 is TGTGCCAGCAGCAAAGCAAAAGGACAGAGGAACACCGGGGAGCTGTTTTTT.

The chain links TRBV10-3 to TRBJ2-5, with no clear D. The CDR3 has 15 residues. V was clipped by 3 bases and J by 5 bases, with 16 bases between them. In germline, CDR1 is ENHRY, CDR2 SYGVKD. CDR3 sequence: CAISESMVQMETQYF. The DNA of the CDR3 is TGTGCCATCAGTGAATCGATGGTCCAGATGGAGACCCAGTACTTC.

The chain uses TRBV2 and TRBJ2-7; D is perhaps TRBD2 (5 bases). The germline V gene encodes CDR1 SNHLY and CDR2 FYNNEI. This CDR3 comprises 13 residues. V was clipped by 6 bases and J by 1 base, with 10 bases between them. Here the CDR3 reads CASRTTKSYEQYF. DNA of the CDR3: TGTGCCAGCAGGACTACCAAGTCCTACGAGCAGTACTTC.

V and J are TRBV2 and TRBJ1-1, with D maybe TRBD1 (6 bases). The germline CDR1 and CDR2 sequences are SNHLY and FYNNEI. This CDR3 has 15 residues. V gave up 4 bases and J gave up 1 base, with 13 bases separating them. CDR3 sequence (DNA): TGTGCCAGCAGTGTTATTGGCAGGGGGAACACTGAAGCTTTCTTT. As protein: CASSVIGRGNTEAFF.

CDR3 DNA: TGTGCCAGCGGGGGGGCGCGTCGGTTAATCTTGAATGAGCAGTTCTTC. The encoded protein is CASGGARRLILNEQFF. The chain is built from TRBV21-1 and TRBJ2-1; the table assigns TRBD2, which was not confirmed against the DNA. TRBV21-1 represents a pseudogene. This CDR3 region has 16 residues.

J is TRBJ1-2 and V is TRBV6-1; no firm D call. Trimming took 6 bases from V and 0 from J, leaving 8 bases between them. Germline CDR1 and CDR2: MNHNS and SASEGT. The CDR3 contains 13 residues. In DNA form, the CDR3 reads TGTGCCAGCAGCCTGACACCTAACTATGGCTACACCTTC. Translated, it gives CASSLTPNYGYTF.

This sequence joins TRBV6-4 and TRBJ1-1, with D perhaps TRBD1 (5 bases). Per the germline V gene, CDR1 is MRHNA and CDR2 is SNTAGT. V was clipped by 2 bases and J by 1 base, with 11 bases between them. CDR3 size: 15 residues. CDR3 residues: CASSDGARPNTEAFF. The CDR3 DNA reads TGTGCCAGCAGTGACGGGGCCCGCCCGAACACTGAAGCTTTCTTT.

V usage is TRBV4-1 and J usage is TRBJ2-3, with 8 bases identical to TRBD1. Losses at the gene ends were 3 bases for V and 1 base for J; bases not matched to a gene: 3. From germline, CDR1 is MGHRA and CDR2 YSYEKL. CDR3 length: 15 amino acids. The CDR3 spells CASSHPGQGTDTQYF. The CDR3 DNA follows: TGCGCCAGCAGCCACCCGGGACAGGGCACAGATACGCAGTATTTT.

V is TRBV7-2 and J is TRBJ2-5, with 9 bases lining up with TRBD2. The CDR3 runs to 14 residues. After removal of 5 bases from V and 7 bases from J, the junction contained 8 bases not matched to a gene. CDR1 and CDR2 from the germline V gene are SGHTA and FQGNSA. The CDR3 nucleotides read TGTGCCAGCAGCCCGGGACTAGCCCTGAGGACCCAGTACTTC. It codes for CASSPGLALRTQYF.

The J gene is TRBJ2-7, the V gene TRBV9; TRBD2 is a possible D gene (5 bases). CDR3 length: 15 amino acids. Germline V lookup: CDR1 SGDLS, CDR2 YYNGEE. Trimming removed 2 bases from V and 1 base from J, with 13 bases in between. For the CDR3, the DNA is TGTGCCAGCAGCGTGGATGGGAGCCTTTCCTACGAGCAGTACTTC. Its translation is CASSVDGSLSYEQYF.

This clone is a singleton in its sample. The V call is TRBV5-4, the J call TRBJ2-5; possibly TRBD1 for D (5 bases). The CDR3 spans 13 residues. Germline CDR1 and CDR2: SGHNT and YYREEE (reference sequence). V was clipped by 1 base and J by 3 bases, with 7 bases between them. The CDR3 reads CASSLPGKETQYF. DNA of the CDR3: TGTGCCAGCAGCTTGCCAGGGAAAGAGACCCAGTACTTC.

The rearrangement joins TRBV27 to TRBJ1-5; TRBD1 matches 10 bases. CDR3 length: 14 residues. Germline V lookup: CDR1 MNHEY, CDR2 SMNVEV (reference sequence). The ends lost 10 bases at V and 5 bases at J; junction bases unmatched: 8. CDR3: CAIAPGQGYQPQHF. The CDR3 DNA is TGTGCCATCGCTCCGGGACAGGGGTATCAGCCCCAGCATTTT.